The 24 T cell receptor beta chains in this list originate from one sample, sequenced in a study of T cell responses to AZD1222 COVID-19 vaccine. This table comes from immunoSEQ multiplex PCR, and its TCRdb copy is limited to in-frame clones, with some not included. The profile covers some 95,000 clones, with roughly 90% appearing a single time and 12% taken by the ten largest. The sequences come from peripheral blood, collected 28 days after the second AZD1222 dose. The receptors come from an adult who received the AZD1222 COVID-19 vaccine.

This clone was observed a handful of times. The chain is built from TRBV2 and TRBJ1-1; D remains ambiguous. CDR1 SNHLY and CDR2 FYNNEI come from the germline V gene. The V and J ends lost 6 bases and 1 base respectively, with 9 bases between them. This CDR3 contains 13 residues. For the CDR3, the DNA is TGTGCCAGCAGAGCCTTACCGAACACTGAAGCTTTCTTT. This encodes CASRALPNTEAFF.

CDR3 protein: CASSLTSEPTGENEQFF. CDR3 nucleotides: TGTGCCAGCAGCCTTACCTCGGAGCCGACAGGCGAAAATGAGCAGTTCTTC. The V call is TRBV9, the J call TRBJ2-1, with D perhaps matching TRBD1 (6 bases). Trimming cost V 4 bases and J 7 bases, with 24 bases left between them. CDR1 SGDLS and CDR2 YYNGEE come from the germline V gene. This CDR3 has 17 amino acids.

The chain combines TRBV3-1 (or the pseudogene TRBV3-2) with TRBJ2-3, with D possibly being TRBD1 (6 bases). Germline V CDR1 and CDR2: LGHDT, YNNKEL (reference sequence). CDR3 length equals 14 residues. V was clipped by 2 bases and J by 4 bases, with 10 bases between them. The DNA of the CDR3 is TGTGCCAGCAGCCAAAGAGCAGGGGCAGATACGCAGTATTTT. The encoded protein is CASSQRAGADTQYF.

The sample holds a few counts of this clone. The rearrangement links TRBV7-2 to TRBJ1-2; D is undetermined. This CDR3 comprises 14 residues. In germline, CDR1 is SGHTA, CDR2 FQGNSA. Trimming shortened V by 6 bases and J by 4 bases, and 15 bases separated the two germline ends. CDR3 in DNA: TGTGCCAGCAGTTCGACTCACTCGGCCTATGGCTACACCTTC. It encodes CASSSTHSAYGYTF.

The chain combines TRBV5-8 with TRBJ2-1; 10 bases are a match to TRBD1. The CDR3 covers 14 residues. The trim removed 4 bases at V and 8 bases at J, leaving 6 bases unmatched. Per the germline V gene, CDR1 is SGHTS and CDR2 is YDEGEE. CDR3 in amino acids: CASSPGQGWDEQFF. The DNA of the CDR3 is TGTGCCAGCAGCCCGGGACAGGGGTGGGATGAGCAGTTCTTC.

This clone has a single count. This chain links TRBV28 with TRBJ1-3, with D maybe TRBD1 (6 bases). The CDR3 consists of 13 residues. Trimming pared 7 bases from V and 4 bases from J, leaving 11 bases between. Germline V lookup: CDR1 MDHEN, CDR2 SYDVKM. The CDR3 coding sequence is TGTGCCAGCATGACAGGTTTAGGAAACACCATATATTTT. Protein sequence: CASMTGLGNTIYF. Full variable domain (remainder filled in from reference TRBV28 and TRBJ1-3): DVKVTQSSRYLVKRTGEKVFLECVQDMDHENMFWYRQDPGLGLRLIYFSYDVKMKEKGDIPEGYSVSREKKERFSLILESASTNQTSMYLCASMTGLGNTIYFGEGSWLTVV.

This clone was detected only once. The rearrangement joins TRBV29-1 to TRBJ1-1; D remains ambiguous. V was clipped by 3 bases and J by 8 bases, with 10 bases between them. This CDR3 spans 11 amino acids. Germline V gene sequence: CDR1 SQVTM, CDR2 ANQGSEA. CDR3 coding DNA: TGCAGCGTTGAGGAGGGTCGAGAAGCTTTCTTT. This codes for CSVEEGREAFF. Supplemented by reference TRBV29-1 and TRBJ1-1, the full variable domain reads SAVISQKPSRDICQRGTSLTIQCQVDSQVTMMFWYRQQPGQSLTLIATANQGSEATYESGFVIDKFPISRPNLTFSTLTVSNMSPEDSSIYLCSVEEGREAFFGQGTRLTVV.

The chain is built from TRBV11-2 and TRBJ2-3; a possible D gene is TRBD1 (6 bases). Per the germline V gene, CDR1 is SGHAT and CDR2 is FQNNGV. V was cut by 8 bases and J by 4 bases, with 13 bases left in between. The CDR3 loop spans 13 amino acids. CDR3 DNA: TGTGCCAGCCATTCGCCAGGGGCAGATACGCAGTATTTT. Translation gives CASHSPGADTQYF.

This chain uses TRBV20-1 with TRBJ2-7, with no clear D. Germline lookup yields CDR1 DFQATT and CDR2 SNEGSKA (reference sequence). The CDR3 length is 11 residues. Deletions cut 6 bases from V and 0 bases from J, with 6 bases between. For the CDR3, the DNA is TGCAGTGCCGTAGGCTCCTACGAGCAGTACTTC. Protein: CSAVGSYEQYF.

The gene calls are TRBV3-1 (or the pseudogene TRBV3-2) and TRBJ1-3; D is perhaps TRBD1 (6 bases). V lost 4 bases and J lost 6, with 13 bases in between. This CDR3 has 14 residues. Per germline, CDR1 LGHDT and CDR2 YNNKEL (reference sequence). The CDR3 DNA follows: TGTGCCAGCAGCCTCGGGACATCATTAAACACCATATATTTT. Protein: CASSLGTSLNTIYF.

V and J are TRBV6-6 and TRBJ1-1; TRBD1 might be the D (5 bases). Trimming took 0 bases from V and 4 from J, leaving 15 bases between them. CDR1 and CDR2 from the germline V gene are MNHNY and SVGAGI (reference sequence). The CDR3 spans 16 residues. CDR3 loop: CASSYSLAGMGTEAFF. CDR3 in DNA: TGTGCCAGCAGTTACTCCCTTGCAGGGATGGGCACTGAAGCTTTCTTT.

This clone was observed once. This chain connects TRBV7-9 to TRBJ1-1, with D unresolved. Trimming removed 5 bases at V and 1 base at J, with 8 bases between. CDR3 length equals 13 residues. Germline V CDR1 and CDR2: SEHNR, FQNEAQ (reference sequence). CDR3 protein: CASSLYANTEAFF. The CDR3 DNA reads as TGTGCCAGCAGCCTTTACGCGAACACTGAAGCTTTCTTT.

This sequence joins TRBV5-1 and TRBJ2-5; no clear D gene. CDR3 size: 14 residues. Germline V gene lookup returns CDR1 SGHRS and CDR2 YFSETQ. Deletions cut 0 bases from V and 3 bases from J, with 9 bases between. Here the CDR3 reads CASSLDSREETQYF. CDR3 sequence (DNA): TGCGCCAGCAGCTTGGACAGCCGAGAAGAGACCCAGTACTTC.

The V gene is TRBV11-3, the J gene TRBJ2-5; D is ambiguous. The CDR3 totals 14 residues. V gave up 0 bases and J gave up 4 bases, with 9 bases separating them. The germline V gene has CDR1 SGHNT and CDR2 YENEEA. The CDR3 region has the DNA TGTGCCAGCAGCTTAGATTTGGGCGCAGAGACCCAGTACTTC. This encodes CASSLDLGAETQYF. Full variable domain (rest looked up from reference TRBV11-3 and TRBJ2-5): EAGVVQSPRYKIIEKKQPVAFWCNPISGHNTLYWYLQNLGQGPELLIRYENEEAVDDSQLPKDRFSAERLKGVDSTLKIQPAELGDSAVYLCASSLDLGAETQYFGPGTRLLVL.

This clone was counted only a few times. The rearrangement joins TRBV19 to TRBJ1-5; 7 positions match TRBD1. Germline CDR1 LNHDA, CDR2 SQIVND (reference sequence). V lost 0 bases to trimming and J lost 8 bases; unmatched junction nucleotides: 4. This CDR3 contains 14 residues. This chain's CDR3 is CASSIDEGAKPQHF. As DNA, the CDR3 is TGTGCCAGTAGTATAGATGAGGGGGCTAAGCCCCAGCATTTT.

In its sample, this clone was seen once. One end of the junction does not line up with germline, which may come from a read error. The chain is built from TRBV7-7 and TRBJ2-2; TRBD1 matches 11 bases. The CDR3 is 15 amino acids. Germline V gives CDR1 SSHAT, CDR2 FNYEAQ (reference sequence). Written as DNA, the CDR3 is TGTGCTAGCAGCCGGACAGGGGGCGACACCGGGGAGCTGTTTTTT. Protein: CASSRTGGDTGELFF.

This sequence joins TRBV4-3 and TRBJ1-5; weak D call: TRBD1 (5 bases). The CDR3 consists of 14 residues. Germline loops: CDR1 LGHNA, CDR2 YSLEER. Between the trimmed V and J ends, which lost 0 bases and 7 bases, there was a span of 10 bases. The DNA of the CDR3 is TGCGCCAGCAGCCAAGATTGGGACGGGCAGCCCCAGCATTTT. It encodes CASSQDWDGQPQHF.

V gene TRBV28 combines with J gene TRBJ2-3, with 10 bases identical to TRBD1. Germline V CDR1 and CDR2: MDHEN, SYDVKM. The CDR3 has 17 amino acids. Germline trimming cut 5 bases from V and 1 base from J; bases unmatched to any gene: 9. The CDR3 sequence: CASSPRDRGVGTDTQYF. In DNA form, the CDR3 reads TGTGCCAGCAGTCCTCGGGACAGGGGAGTGGGCACAGATACGCAGTATTTT.

There are a few counts of this clone. The J gene is TRBJ2-2, the V gene TRBV2; D is unresolved. The CDR3 is 16 residues long. CDR1 and CDR2 (germline): SNHLY, FYNNEI. V shed 7 bases and J shed 10 bases, with 25 bases lying between them. In DNA form, the CDR3 reads TGTGCCAGCACCCAATTAGCAGACCCCGACACTGAGGAGCTGTTTTTT. It yields the protein CASTQLADPDTEELFF.

The rearrangement uses TRBV11-2 and TRBJ2-3; 8 nucleotides line up with TRBD1. The ends lost 1 base at V and 3 bases at J; junction bases unmatched: 3. The CDR3 totals 15 residues. Germline-derived CDR1 and CDR2 are SGHAT and FQNNGV. DNA of the CDR3: TGTGCCAGCAGCTTAGCCGGGACAGGAACAGATACGCAGTATTTT. Its translation: CASSLAGTGTDTQYF.

This sequence joins TRBV30 and TRBJ1-3; D remains ambiguous. The CDR3 covers 13 residues. Deletions cut 3 bases from V and 4 bases from J, with 10 bases between. Germline V gene lookup returns CDR1 GTSNPN and CDR2 SVGIG (reference sequence). The CDR3 DNA reads as TGTGCCTGGAGGGTCGGTGGCGGAAACACCATATATTTT. Amino acid sequence: CAWRVGGGNTIYF.

The rearrangement joins TRBV28 to TRBJ1-1, with no clear D. The V gene's germline CDR1 is MDHEN and CDR2 SYDVKM. The CDR3 length is 14 residues. V was pared by 3 bases and J by 1 base, with 9 bases between. The CDR3 DNA is TGTGCCAGCAGTTTTACCAGCCGGAACACTGAAGCTTTCTTT. This sequence encodes CASSFTSRNTEAFF.

The chain has TRBV6-5 and TRBJ2-1, with 10 nucleotides matching TRBD2. In germline, CDR1 is MNHEY, CDR2 SVGAGI. Losses at the gene ends were 1 base for V and 6 bases for J; bases not matched to a gene: 3. The CDR3 is 15 amino acids. CDR3: CASSYLAGGGNEQFF. CDR3 in DNA: TGTGCCAGCAGTTACTTAGCGGGAGGCGGCAATGAGCAGTTCTTC.

This clone has a single count. The V gene is TRBV6-2 or TRBV6-3, the J gene TRBJ2-7; TRBD1 agrees at 11 bases. The CDR3 runs 15 residues. V was clipped by 4 bases and J by 5 bases; unmatched bases: 7. Germline assignment: CDR1 MNHEY and CDR2 SVGEGT. The CDR3 here is CASSLDRGLFHEQYF. DNA for the CDR3: TGTGCCAGCAGTTTGGACAGGGGGCTATTCCACGAGCAGTACTTC.